Sequencing of this T cell receptor (beta chain) was carried out in a study of T cell changes during pregnancy in multiple sclerosis. Germline-derived CDR1 and CDR2 are LNHDA and SQIVND (reference sequence). Trimming cost V 7 bases and J 9 bases; bases outside gene matches: 12. This CDR3 comprises 14 residues. Clones were read by immunoSEQ multiplex PCR, and TCRdb kept only the in-frame ones, dropping some. The sample lists over 50,000 clones; around 85% were seen once. The J gene is TRBJ1-5, the V gene TRBV19; 7 bases map to TRBD1. The sample consisted of CD4+ T cells from peripheral blood mononuclear cells, taken in the third trimester of pregnancy. This receptor was identified in a female donor with multiple sclerosis, enrolled in a pregnancy study. Written as DNA, the CDR3 is TGTGCCAGTACCATGACAGGGCTTGATCGGCCCCAGCATTTT. Its protein is CASTMTGLDRPQHF.